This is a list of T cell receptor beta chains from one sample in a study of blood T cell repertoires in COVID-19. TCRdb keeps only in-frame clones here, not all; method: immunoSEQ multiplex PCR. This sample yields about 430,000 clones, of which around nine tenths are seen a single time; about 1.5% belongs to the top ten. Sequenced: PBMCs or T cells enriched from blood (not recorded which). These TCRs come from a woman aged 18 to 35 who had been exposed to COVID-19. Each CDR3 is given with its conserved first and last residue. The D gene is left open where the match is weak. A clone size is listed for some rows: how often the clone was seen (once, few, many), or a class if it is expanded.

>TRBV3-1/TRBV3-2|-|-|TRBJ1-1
TGTGCCAGCAGCCAACAGGGGACAGAAGCTTTCTTT
CASSQQGTEAFF
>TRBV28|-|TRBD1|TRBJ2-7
TGTGCCAGCAGTGAACGGACAGGGGCAACCTACGAGCAGTACTTC
CASSERTGATYEQYF
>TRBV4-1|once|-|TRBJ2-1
TGCGCCAGCAGCCAAGATCTTGCCCGGTTCGGGTCCTACAATGAGCAGTTCTTC
CASSQDLARFGSYNEQFF
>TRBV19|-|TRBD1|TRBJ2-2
TGTGCCAGCCGGACAGGGAAGGACACCGGGGAGCTGTTTTTT
CASRTGKDTGELFF
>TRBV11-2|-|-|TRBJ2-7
TGTGCCAGCAGCCAACCGGGACAACTCTACGAGCAGTACTTC
CASSQPGQLYEQYF
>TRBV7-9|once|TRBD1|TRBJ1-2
TGTGCCAGCAGCCAGGACAGGAACGGCTACACCTTC
CASSQDRNGYTF
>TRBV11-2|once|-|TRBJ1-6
TGTGCCAGCAGCTTAAGGACGGACTTGAATTCACCCCTCCACTTT
CASSLRTDLNSPLHF
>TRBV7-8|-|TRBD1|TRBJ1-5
TGTGCCAGCAGCCCATTGGGGATGAGGGGACAGGGCCCCAATCAGCCCCAGCATTTT
CASSPLGMRGQGPNQPQHF
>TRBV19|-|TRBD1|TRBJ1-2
TGTGCCAGTAGTATACGGACAGGGACTACTTCTGGGGGCTACACCTTC
CASSIRTGTTSGGYTF
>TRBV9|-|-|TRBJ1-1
TGTGCCAGCAGCGTCTCTTCGTCTAGGAACACTGAAGCTTTCTTT
CASSVSSSRNTEAFF
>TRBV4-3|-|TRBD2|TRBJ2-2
TGCGCCAGCAGCCTACGAGCGGGGTTCTTGCTTGGGGAGCTGTTTTTT
CASSLRAGFLLGELFF
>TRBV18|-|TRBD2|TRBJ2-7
TGTGCCAGCTCACCCCTGGGGGGGGGCTACGAGCAGTACTTC
CASSPLGGGYEQYF
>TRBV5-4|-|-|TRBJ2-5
TGTGCCAGCAGCTTGGCGCAGGAGGGACTTCAAGAGACCCAGTACTTC
CASSLAQEGLQETQYF
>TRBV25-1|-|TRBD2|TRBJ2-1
TGTGCCAGCACTAGCGGGATCTACAATGAGCAGTTCTTC
CASTSGIYNEQFF
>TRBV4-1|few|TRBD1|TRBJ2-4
TGCGCCAGCAGCCCCCATGGGGACCCAAGACAGGGGCAAGCCAAAAACATTCAGTACTTC
CASSPHGDPRQGQAKNIQYF
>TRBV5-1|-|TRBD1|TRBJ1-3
TGCGCCAGCAGCCCTAGCACAGGGGGCTCTGGAAACACCATATATTTT
CASSPSTGGSGNTIYF
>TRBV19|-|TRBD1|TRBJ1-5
TGTGCCAGTAGTGTCCGGACAGGGGACAATCAGCCCCAGCATTTT
CASSVRTGDNQPQHF
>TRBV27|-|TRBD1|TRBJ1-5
TGTGCCAGCAGTCCACAGGGGACTAGCAATCAGCCCCAGCATTTT
CASSPQGTSNQPQHF
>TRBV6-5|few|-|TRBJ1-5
TGTGCCAGCGCGAGGTGGAGCAATCAGCCCCAGCATTTT
CASARWSNQPQHF
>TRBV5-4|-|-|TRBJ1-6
TGTGCCAGCAGCTTGGACAGGGCCCCCCTCCACTTT
CASSLDRAPLHF
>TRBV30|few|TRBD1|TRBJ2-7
TGTGCCTGGAGTGTACAGCAGGACAGGGAGTACTACGAGCAGTACTTC
CAWSVQQDREYYEQYF
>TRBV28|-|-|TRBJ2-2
TGTGCCAGCGGGGAAAAGGAGGTCATCCCTATTGGCGGCGGGGAGCTGTTTTTT
CASGEKEVIPIGGGELFF
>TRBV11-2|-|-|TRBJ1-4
TGTGCCAGCAGCTTGGCTGAAAAACTGTTTTTT
CASSLAEKLFF
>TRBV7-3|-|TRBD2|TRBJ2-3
TGTGCCAGCAGCCTAACTAGCGGGGGAAACACAGATACGCAGTATTTT
CASSLTSGGNTDTQYF
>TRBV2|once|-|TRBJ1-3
TGTGCCAGCAGTGAATATTCGCCACGGGAGGGAAACACCATATATTTT
CASSEYSPREGNTIYF
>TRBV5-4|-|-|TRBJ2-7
TGTGCCAGCAGCATCCCCAGCTACGAGCAGTACTTC
CASSIPSYEQYF
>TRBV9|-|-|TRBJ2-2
TGTGCCAGCAGCGTAGCGGCCGGGAGCGCGAACACCGGGGAGCTGTTTTTT
CASSVAAGSANTGELFF
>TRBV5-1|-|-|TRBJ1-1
TGCGCCAGCAGCTTGGATCCGGGACGGGCGGGGACTGAAGCTTTCTTT
CASSLDPGRAGTEAFF
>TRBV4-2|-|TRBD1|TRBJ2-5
TGTGCCAGCAGCCATCGGGACAGCCAAGAGACCCAGTACTTC
CASSHRDSQETQYF
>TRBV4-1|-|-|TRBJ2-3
TGCGCCAGCAGCCAAGTCGAACTCGGGGGCACAGATACGCAGTATTTT
CASSQVELGGTDTQYF
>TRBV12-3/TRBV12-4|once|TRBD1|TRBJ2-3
TGTGCCAGCAGTGCGGGACAGGTTACGCAGTATTTT
CASSAGQVTQYF
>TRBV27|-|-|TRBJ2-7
TGTGCCAGCAGTTTGACAAAGACCCTTGCCTACGAGCAGTACTTC
CASSLTKTLAYEQYF
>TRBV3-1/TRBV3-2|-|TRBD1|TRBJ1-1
TGTGCCAGCAGCCAAGGGACAGGGATGAACACTGAAGCTTTCTTT
CASSQGTGMNTEAFF
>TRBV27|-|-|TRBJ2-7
TGTGCCAGCAGTTCGATAGGGGGTGATCTAGGGGAGCAGTACTTC
CASSSIGGDLGEQYF
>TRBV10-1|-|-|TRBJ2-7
TGCGCCAGCAGAACCCCGGGACAAGACTACGAGCAGTACTTC
CASRTPGQDYEQYF
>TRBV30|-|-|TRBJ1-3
TGTGCCTGGAGTGATGGGACTCGGAACACCATATATTTT
CAWSDGTRNTIYF
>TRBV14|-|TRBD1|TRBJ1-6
TGTGCCAGCAGCCAAGGCGGGAACAGGGGGCTAAATTCACCCCTCCACTTT
CASSQGGNRGLNSPLHF
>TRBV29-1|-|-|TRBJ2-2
TGCAGCGTGGGAGACACCGGGGAGCTGTTTTTT
CSVGDTGELFF
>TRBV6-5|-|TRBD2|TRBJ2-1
TGTGCCAGCAGTTACGGACTAGCGGGAAATGAGCAGTTCTTC
CASSYGLAGNEQFF
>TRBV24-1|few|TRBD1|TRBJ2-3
TGTGCCACCGAGGGACAGAACCCTTGGACGCAGTATTTT
CATEGQNPWTQYF
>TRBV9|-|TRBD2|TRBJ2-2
TGTGCCAGCAGCGAAACTAGCGGGGGGGCGTCGACCGGGGAGCTGTTTTTT
CASSETSGGASTGELFF